Presented here are 17 T cell receptor beta chains from one specimen sequenced in a study of cytomegalovirus exposure and HLA in healthy donors. In the PCR, 60 Vbeta and 13 Jbeta primers were used. The assay was immunoSEQ multiplex PCR, and TCRdb's table has in-frame clones only and misses some. The table records fewer than 200,000 clones, 81% of them present only once. Sequencing input: PBMCs. The receptors were gathered from a woman in her twenties or thirties in good health and CMV-seronegative.

The gene calls are TRBV18 and TRBJ2-7; maybe TRBD1 (5 bases). The CDR3 runs 11 residues. In germline, CDR1 is KGHSH, CDR2 LQKENI. V lost 2 bases and J 6 bases, leaving 5 bases between the germline ends. CDR3: CASSPGAEQYF. The CDR3, as DNA: TGTGCCAGCTCACCAGGGGCCGAGCAGTACTTC. The whole variable domain, remainder taken from reference TRBV18 and TRBJ2-7, is NAGVMQNPRHLVRRRGQEARLRCSPMKGHSHVYWYRQLPEEGLKFMVYLQKENIIDESGMPKERFSAEFPKEGPSILRIQQVVRGDSAAYFCASSPGAEQYFGPGTRLTVT.

The CDR3 is CASSGDRGREQYF. CDR3 nucleotide sequence: TGTGCCAGCAGTGGGGACAGGGGGCGCGAGCAGTACTTC. The chain recombines TRBV2 with TRBJ2-7; 12 bases fit TRBD1. Trimming took 4 bases from V and 6 from J; bases not matched to a gene: 1. The CDR3 has 13 residues. The germline V gene encodes CDR1 SNHLY and CDR2 FYNNEI.

This sequence joins TRBV6-4 and TRBJ2-2; 7 nucleotides agree with TRBD1. The germline V gene encodes CDR1 MRHNA and CDR2 SNTAGT. This CDR3 is built from 16 residues. Unmatched junction bases numbered 5, after V lost 0 bases and J lost 4 bases. In nucleotides, the CDR3 is TGTGCCAGCAGTGACTCGGGACAGATGATCACCGGGGAGCTGTTTTTT. Translated, it gives CASSDSGQMITGELFF.

The genes are TRBV13 and TRBJ1-2; TRBD1 matches 7 bases. This CDR3 is 13 amino acids long. Trimming removed 5 bases from V and 2 bases from J; junction bases left unmatched: 2. Germline V gene lookup returns CDR1 PRHDT and CDR2 FYEKMQ (reference sequence). CDR3 bases: TGTGCCAGCAGCCAGGGACAGAACTATGGCTACACCTTC. The encoded protein is CASSQGQNYGYTF.

The chain combines TRBV2 with TRBJ2-7; 8 nucleotides align to TRBD1. V lost 7 bases, J lost 6 bases, and 8 bases stayed unmatched. Germline assignment: CDR1 SNHLY and CDR2 FYNNEI. The CDR3 is made up of 13 amino acids. The DNA of the CDR3 is TGTGCCAGCACTCGGACAGGGTGGGCCGAGCAGTACTTC. Translated: CASTRTGWAEQYF.

This rearrangement joins TRBV25-1 to TRBJ2-2, with 11 positions matching TRBD1. There are 16 residues in the CDR3. V lost 1 base and J lost 5; bases outside the gene matches: 3. CDR1 is MGHDK, CDR2 SYGVNS, per germline. CDR3: CASSEWTGGETGELFF. As DNA, the CDR3 is TGTGCCAGCAGTGAATGGACAGGGGGCGAAACCGGGGAGCTGTTTTTT.

This chain uses TRBV6-5 with TRBJ1-5; 10 bases match TRBD1. The CDR3 spans 15 residues. The germline gives CDR1 MNHEY, CDR2 SVGAGI. V trimming: 6 bases; J trimming: 8 bases; junction bases outside the gene matches: 10. This chain's CDR3 is CASSAGQGKREPQHF. The CDR3 region has the DNA TGTGCCAGCAGCGCGGGACAGGGGAAGAGGGAGCCCCAGCATTTT.

This clone was found once. The chain employs TRBV7-2 and TRBJ2-7; 11 bases match TRBD2. After removal of 4 bases from V and 3 bases from J, the junction contained 5 bases not matched to a gene. This CDR3 has 15 amino acids. CDR1 and CDR2 from the germline V gene are SGHTA and FQGNSA. CDR3 nucleotides: TGTGCCAGCAGCTCCACTAGCGGGGGCTACTACGAGCAGTACTTC. It yields the protein CASSSTSGGYYEQYF.

V is TRBV7-2 and J is TRBJ2-3; a weak D match, TRBD1 (6 bases). Germline V gene lookup returns CDR1 SGHTA and CDR2 FQGNSA. The ends were cut back, 5 bases at V and 0 bases at J, with 12 bases in the middle. This CDR3 spans 15 amino acids. The CDR3 sequence: CASSRRTASTDTQYF. Here the CDR3 DNA reads TGTGCCAGCAGCCGACGGACAGCAAGCACAGATACGCAGTATTTT.

This clone was seen a few times. The sample contains more than one DNA sequence encoding this CDR3. The gene calls are TRBV7-2 and TRBJ2-7; the D gene is possibly TRBD1 (6 bases). The CDR3 has 14 residues. Germline V gene sequence: CDR1 SGHTA, CDR2 FQGNSA. Trimming removed 1 base at V and 2 bases at J, with 9 bases between. The CDR3 reads CASSLDRVTYEQYF. In DNA form, the CDR3 reads TGTGCCAGCAGCTTAGACAGGGTGACCTACGAGCAGTACTTC.

In regard to this clone: Other DNA sequences from this sample encode an identical CDR3 as well. The genes are TRBV29-1 and TRBJ2-5; the match to TRBD1 covers 12 bases. Germline CDR1 SQVTM, CDR2 ANQGSEA. This CDR3 contains 13 residues. J was trimmed by 4 bases and V by 6 bases; bases with no gene match: 3. CDR3 sequence: CSVRDRGRETQYF. DNA for the CDR3: TGCAGCGTCCGGGACAGGGGGCGAGAGACCCAGTACTTC.

This clone was seen only once. The chain employs TRBV27 and TRBJ2-1; TRBD2 matches 11 bases. CDR3 size: 16 residues. From germline, CDR1 is MNHEY and CDR2 SMNVEV (reference sequence). V gave up 3 bases and J gave up 5 bases; unmatched junction bases: 6. The CDR3 sequence: CASSFLTSGADNEQFF. The CDR3 DNA reads as TGTGCCAGCAGTTTCCTGACTAGCGGGGCCGACAATGAGCAGTTCTTC.

The genes are TRBV6-7 and TRBJ2-2; TRBD2 matches 12 bases. TRBV6-7 is annotated as an ORF whose role is uncertain. J lost 1 base, V lost 2 bases, and 11 bases had no gene match. The CDR3 spans 20 residues. As DNA, the CDR3 is TGTGCCAGCAGTTACCTACCGGGACTAGCGGGTGAAAAGAACACCGGGGAGCTGTTTTTT. Its protein product is CASSYLPGLAGEKNTGELFF.

Regarding this clone: The sample contains more than one DNA sequence encoding this CDR3. The chain links TRBV27 to TRBJ2-7, with D possibly matching TRBD2 (6 bases). V lost 2 bases and J 0 bases, leaving 8 bases between the germline ends. Per the germline V gene, CDR1 is MNHEY and CDR2 is SMNVEV (reference sequence). The CDR3 sequence is 14 residues long. The CDR3 DNA follows: TGTGCCAGCAGTTTAGCGGGATACTCCTACGAGCAGTACTTC. Amino acids: CASSLAGYSYEQYF.

The chain is built from TRBV28 and TRBJ2-3; tentative D call: TRBD2 (6 bases). The ends were cut back, 2 bases at V and 0 bases at J, with 15 bases in the middle. This CDR3 is built from 17 residues. Germline CDR1 reads MDHEN; CDR2 reads SYDVKM. The CDR3: CASSLGSRGPSTDTQYF. DNA for the CDR3: TGTGCCAGCAGTTTAGGGTCGCGGGGCCCCAGCACAGATACGCAGTATTTT.

V is TRBV27 and J is TRBJ2-5; the D is unclear. The end of the DNA is better explained by TRBJ2-7, so the J call may be wrong. Germline V gives CDR1 MNHEY, CDR2 SMNVEV (reference sequence). CDR3 length: 14 amino acids. Here the CDR3 DNA reads TGTGCCAGCAGCCCCCTCTCGTCCCCCTACGAGCAGTACTTC. Translated, it gives CASSPLSSPYEQYF.

V usage is TRBV2 and J usage is TRBJ2-5; 7 bases agree with TRBD2. With 6 bases clipped from V and 5 bases from J, the junction kept 6 bases outside the gene matches. Germline CDR1 is SNHLY and CDR2 is FYNNEI. The CDR3 has 13 residues. The CDR3 DNA is TGTGCCAGCAGGAAAATGGGGGGGGAGACCCAGTACTTC. Translated, it gives CASRKMGGETQYF.